This TCR beta chain is from a study of blood T cell repertoires in COVID-19. Study background: There were acute and convalescent COVID-19 samples, and they came from the United States, Italy and Spain.

TCRdb's copy holds only in-frame clones and misses some; the assay was immunoSEQ multiplex PCR. The table records 150,000 to 200,000 clones, under 95% of them present only once. The CDR3 is 17 residues long. Germline CDR1 SGHAT, CDR2 FQNNGV. The trim removed 6 bases at V and 4 bases at J, leaving 9 bases unmatched. The source is a man aged 55 to 69 with active or convalescent COVID-19. Sequencing was performed on peripheral blood. The chain couples TRBV11-2 to TRBJ2-5; 15 nucleotides match TRBD2. DNA for the CDR3: TGTGCCAGCAGTTCAGGACTAGCGGGAGGGCTTCGAGAGACCCAGTACTTC. Its protein product is CASSSGLAGGLRETQYF.